The 27 T cell receptor beta chains below come from one sample, sequenced in a study of blood T cells in healthy people across ages. It was with a sample-barcoded 5' primer and a J-beta primer mix that a second PCR of roughly 7 to 12 cycles was run. Via MiXCR, TCRdb re-called the 5' RACE reads, giving one row per CDR3 protein. The data hold around 1,500,000 distinct CDR3 sequences, with approximately 28% observed a single time. The sample comprised blood. Every receptor here comes from a woman between 25 and 40 years old in good health.

As to this clonotype: An end of the junction differs from the germline gene, which may be a read error. The chain is built from TRBV2 and TRBJ2-7, with D possibly being TRBD1 or TRBD2 (5 bases each). CDR1 is SNHLY and CDR2 is FYNNEI in the germline V gene. The CDR3 is 15 amino acids. The CDR3 reads CAGSGDSRVGYEQYF. The CDR3 DNA is TGTGCCGGCAGCGGCGACAGTCGGGTCGGTTACGAGCAGTACTTC.

The J gene is TRBJ1-2, the V gene TRBV5-5; D is uncertain. The germline CDR1 and CDR2 sequences are SGHKS and YYEKEE (reference sequence). The CDR3 is made up of 12 amino acids. V was clipped by 0 bases and J by 8 bases, with 8 bases between them. CDR3 in amino acids: CASSLDSGGYTF. CDR3 nucleotides: TGTGCCAGCAGCTTGGATTCAGGCGGCTACACCTTC.

This clonotype was seen many times. The junction departs from the called germline gene at one end, perhaps through a read error. The chain is built from TRBV12-3 or TRBV12-4 and TRBJ2-1, with unresolved D. The CDR3 extends over 13 amino acids. In nucleotides, the CDR3 is TGTGCCAGCAGCTTAGCCCCTAGCAATGAGCAGTTCTTC. Its protein product is CASSLAPSNEQFF.

At least ten counts were recorded for this clonotype. The chain is built from TRBV2 and TRBJ2-3; no clear D gene. V lost 1 base and J lost 5, with 4 bases in between. The CDR3 loop spans 12 amino acids. CDR1 and CDR2 (germline): SNHLY, FYNNEI. The CDR3 DNA sequence: TGTGCCAGCAGTGAAGTCGGAGATACGCAGTATTTT. This codes for CASSEVGDTQYF.

CDR3 sequence reads: CSAFESGFDQPQHF. The CDR3 nucleotides are TGCAGTGCTTTTGAATCAGGGTTCGATCAGCCCCAGCATTTT. The rearrangement joins TRBV20-1 to TRBJ1-5; tentative D call: TRBD1 (5 bases). The CDR3 covers 14 residues. The V end lost 5 bases, the J end lost 5 bases, and 16 bases lay between the germline ends. CDR1 and CDR2 (germline): DFQATT, SNEGSKA (reference sequence).

This clonotype showed up many times. The chain combines TRBV6-5 with TRBJ2-1; no clear D gene. Germline assignment: CDR1 MNHEY and CDR2 SVGAGI. The CDR3 is 13 amino acids. The V gene lost 5 bases and the J gene lost 1 base, with 6 bases spanning the gap. The CDR3 DNA reads TGTGCCAGCAGTCCCCGTTCCTACAATGAGCAGTTCTTC. This sequence encodes CASSPRSYNEQFF.

This clonotype was observed a handful of times. This chain uses TRBV7-9 with TRBJ2-7, with D possibly TRBD1 on 6 matching bases. The CDR3 has 13 residues. V was cut by 6 bases and J by 3 bases, with 12 bases left in between. Germline CDR1 and CDR2: SEHNR and FQNEAQ (reference sequence). CDR3 in amino acids: CASRGPRGYEQYF. In DNA, the CDR3 is TGTGCCAGCAGGGGCCCCAGGGGCTACGAGCAGTACTTC.

This CDR3 reads CAARAEGTETQYF. The CDR3 DNA reads as TGTGCCGCCAGAGCGGAGGGGACGGAGACCCAGTACTTC. This chain joins TRBV10-3 and TRBJ2-5, with D perhaps matching TRBD2 (6 bases). The CDR3 is made up of 13 amino acids. The germline gives CDR1 ENHRY, CDR2 SYGVKD. V was clipped by 11 bases and J by 5 bases, with 18 bases between them.

This sequence joins TRBV7-9 and TRBJ1-1; D uncertain. The V end lost 7 bases, the J end lost 1 base, and 22 bases lay between the germline ends. This CDR3 has 17 residues. Looked up from germline, CDR1 is SEHNR and CDR2 is FQNEAQ (reference sequence). The CDR3, as DNA: TGTGCCAGCACCCCTACCCTGAGGAGACCTGAGAACACTGAAGCTTTCTTT. Translated, it gives CASTPTLRRPENTEAFF.

This chain links TRBV6-2 or TRBV6-3 with TRBJ1-2; tentative D call: TRBD1 (5 bases). This CDR3 region has 13 residues. With 6 bases removed from V and 8 bases from J, the gap between germline ends came to 16 bases. Germline V gives CDR1 MNHEY, CDR2 SVGEGT. CDR3 amino acids: CASSFLDGDGYTF. CDR3 DNA: TGTGCCAGCAGCTTCCTTGACGGGGACGGCTACACCTTC.

The chain combines TRBV27 with TRBJ1-2; TRBD1 matches 10 bases. V lost 5 bases, J lost 8 bases, and 8 bases stayed unmatched. The CDR3 contains 14 residues. The V gene's germline CDR1 is MNHEY and CDR2 SMNVEV (reference sequence). This CDR3 is CASSPDRGRIGYTF. The CDR3 DNA reads as TGTGCCAGCAGTCCAGACAGGGGGCGGATCGGCTACACCTTC.

The chain is built from TRBV5-1 and TRBJ2-1; 13 bases map to TRBD2. CDR3 length: 18 residues. Per the germline V gene, CDR1 is SGHRS and CDR2 is YFSETQ. J gave up 9 bases and V 3 bases, and 15 bases lay outside the gene matches. The CDR3 DNA is TGCGCCAGCAGCTCCACCTCACTGACTAGCGGGGGGTGGAGTGAGCAGTTCTTC. Protein sequence: CASSSTSLTSGGWSEQFF. The full variable domain, rest sourced from reference TRBV5-1 and TRBJ2-1, is KAGVTQTPRYLIKTRGQQVTLSCSPISGHRSVSWYQQTPGQGLQFLFEYFSETQRNKGNFPGRFSGRQFSNSRSEMNVSTLELGDSALYLCASSSTSLTSGGWSEQFFGPGTRLTVL.

The genes are TRBV12-3 or TRBV12-4 and TRBJ2-2; the match to TRBD1 covers 7 bases. CDR3 size: 15 residues. V shed 4 bases, J shed 3 bases, and the junction held 5 bases outside the gene matches. CDR3 loop: CASSSGGLDTGELFF. CDR3 sequence (DNA): TGTGCCAGCAGTTCAGGGGGTTTGGACACCGGGGAGCTGTTTTTT.

V and J are TRBV18 and TRBJ2-2; the D gene could be TRBD1 or TRBD2 (5 bases each). The V gene's germline CDR1 is KGHSH and CDR2 LQKENI. CDR3 length equals 17 residues. Trimming removed 3 bases at V and 7 bases at J, with 21 bases between. The chain's CDR3 is CASSPLPPPGAGGELFF. In nucleotides, the CDR3 is TGTGCCAGCTCACCTCTTCCGCCTCCCGGGGCTGGCGGGGAGCTGTTTTTT.

This chain uses TRBV7-6 with TRBJ1-5; D possibly corresponds to TRBD1 (5 bases). V lost 3 bases, J lost 0 bases, and 18 bases lay in between. CDR1 SGHVS and CDR2 FNYEAQ come from the germline V gene. The CDR3 has 18 amino acids. The CDR3 nucleotides are TGTGCCAGCAGCTTGGGGCGCGGCAGGGACTCTAGCAATCAGCCCCAGCATTTT. It codes for CASSLGRGRDSSNQPQHF. The full variable domain, completed using reference TRBV7-6 and TRBJ1-5, is GAGVSQSPRYKVTKRGQDVALRCDPISGHVSLYWYRQALGQGPEFLTYFNYEAQQDKSGLPNDRFSAERPEGSISTLTIQRTEQRDSAMYRCASSLGRGRDSSNQPQHFGDGTRLSIL.

This chain connects TRBV20-1 to TRBJ2-7, with 7 bases fitting TRBD2. The germline V gene encodes CDR1 DFQATT and CDR2 SNEGSKA (reference sequence). Trimming removed 4 bases from V and 5 bases from J; junction bases left unmatched: 11. The CDR3 extends over 14 amino acids. The CDR3 nucleotides read TGCAGTGCTACGGAAACAGCGGGAAGCGACGAGCAGTACTTC. Its protein product is CSATETAGSDEQYF.

This clonotype occurred many times. The chain combines TRBV28 with TRBJ2-1; D possibly corresponds to TRBD2 (5 bases). This CDR3 is built from 17 residues. The V gene lost 5 bases and the J gene lost 0 bases, with 17 bases spanning the gap. Per the germline V gene, CDR1 is MDHEN and CDR2 is SYDVKM. The CDR3 DNA reads as TGTGCCAGCAGTCCCCGCGGCGGGCTAACCTCCTACAATGAGCAGTTCTTC. Translating it yields CASSPRGGLTSYNEQFF.

This clonotype turned up a few times. This chain joins TRBV6-2 or TRBV6-3 and TRBJ2-1; 9 bases line up with TRBD2. The J call may be in error: the DNA end matches TRBJ2-7 better. The CDR3 runs to 14 residues. Germline V lookup: CDR1 MNHEY, CDR2 SVGEGT. CDR3 sequence: CASSRPGLANEQYF. CDR3 nucleotides: TGTGCCAGCAGCCGGCCGGGACTAGCTAATGAGCAGTACTTC.

This clonotype has just one count. The chain links TRBV6-5 to TRBJ2-1; 8 positions match TRBD1. The V and J ends lost 6 bases and 4 bases, in that order; junction bases with no gene match: 11. The germline gives CDR1 MNHEY, CDR2 SVGAGI. CDR3 length: 16 amino acids. The CDR3 protein is CASSDRGRGLYNEQFF. In DNA, the CDR3 is TGTGCCAGCAGCGACCGGGGCAGGGGGCTTTACAATGAGCAGTTCTTC.

The chain joins TRBV6-1 to TRBJ2-2; D is undetermined. The germline V and J ends were trimmed by 2 bases and 6 bases, with 7 bases remaining between them. Germline CDR1 reads MNHNS; CDR2 reads SASEGT. This CDR3 region has 13 residues. CDR3 loop: CASSEPQAGELFF. In DNA, the CDR3 is TGTGCCAGCAGTGAACCTCAGGCCGGGGAGCTGTTTTTT.

There are many counts of this clonotype. CDR3 nucleotides: TGCAGTGCTAGCGTGGGGGGAGAAGAGACCCAGTACTTC. Its translation is CSASVGGEETQYF. The chain is built from TRBV20-1 and TRBJ2-5, with a tentative D call TRBD2 (6 bases). Germline CDR1 reads DFQATT; CDR2 reads SNEGSKA (reference sequence). This CDR3 contains 13 residues. With 3 bases removed from V and 3 bases from J, the gap between germline ends came to 11 bases.

This clonotype came up a few times. The chain couples TRBV12-3 or TRBV12-4 to TRBJ1-4, with a tentative D call TRBD1 (6 bases). This CDR3 has 14 residues. V lost 6 bases and J 5 bases, leaving 13 bases between the germline ends. Here the CDR3 reads CASRSAGVNEKLFF. The CDR3 DNA sequence: TGTGCCAGCAGATCCGCAGGGGTAAATGAAAAACTGTTTTTT.

Only a few counts were recorded for this clonotype. The CDR3 DNA reads TGTGCCTGGAGTCCCCAGGGTCGCGAGCAGTACTTC. Amino acid sequence: CAWSPQGREQYF. This sequence joins TRBV30 and TRBJ2-5, with D possibly TRBD1 on 5 matching bases. The DNA end is more similar to TRBJ2-7, so the J call may be wrong. The germline CDR1 and CDR2 sequences are GTSNPN and SVGIG (reference sequence). The CDR3 runs to 12 residues.

This clonotype was observed a few times. This rearrangement joins TRBV6-6 to TRBJ2-1, with D perhaps given as TRBD1 or TRBD2 (6 bases each). This CDR3 has 15 residues. The ends were cut back, 6 bases at V and 8 bases at J, with 20 bases in the middle. From germline, CDR1 is MNHNY and CDR2 SVGAGI (reference sequence). The CDR3 DNA reads as TGTGCCAGCAGCCCTAGTCTGGGGGGCCGGGATGAGCAGTTCTTC. Amino acids: CASSPSLGGRDEQFF.

The chain uses TRBV20-1 and TRBJ2-1, with D maybe TRBD2 (5 bases). The CDR3 spans 13 residues. V gave up 0 bases and J gave up 9 bases, with 12 bases separating them. From germline, CDR1 is DFQATT and CDR2 SNEGSKA (reference sequence). For the CDR3, the DNA is TGCAGTGCTAGAGAAGGCGAGGGCGGTGAGCAGTTCTTC. Its translation is CSAREGEGGEQFF.

The V and J genes are TRBV10-3 and TRBJ2-5; unclear D gene. The germline V gene has CDR1 ENHRY and CDR2 SYGVKD. V dropped 3 bases and J dropped 3 bases, with 8 bases sitting between them. CDR3 length: 13 residues. The CDR3 region is CAISDSQKETQYF. The CDR3 region has the DNA TGTGCCATCAGTGACAGCCAAAAAGAGACCCAGTACTTC.

Details on this clonotype: A much larger clone is a single base away; this may be a read error. V and J are TRBV5-1 and TRBJ2-7; D perhaps matches TRBD2 (6 bases). Per germline, CDR1 SGHRS and CDR2 YFSETQ. This CDR3 comprises 14 residues. V was cut by 3 bases and J by 7 bases, with 17 bases left in between. The CDR3 is CASSWDSMVEEQYF. Here the CDR3 DNA reads TGCGCCAGCAGCTGGGACTCGATGGTGGAAGAGCAGTACTTC.